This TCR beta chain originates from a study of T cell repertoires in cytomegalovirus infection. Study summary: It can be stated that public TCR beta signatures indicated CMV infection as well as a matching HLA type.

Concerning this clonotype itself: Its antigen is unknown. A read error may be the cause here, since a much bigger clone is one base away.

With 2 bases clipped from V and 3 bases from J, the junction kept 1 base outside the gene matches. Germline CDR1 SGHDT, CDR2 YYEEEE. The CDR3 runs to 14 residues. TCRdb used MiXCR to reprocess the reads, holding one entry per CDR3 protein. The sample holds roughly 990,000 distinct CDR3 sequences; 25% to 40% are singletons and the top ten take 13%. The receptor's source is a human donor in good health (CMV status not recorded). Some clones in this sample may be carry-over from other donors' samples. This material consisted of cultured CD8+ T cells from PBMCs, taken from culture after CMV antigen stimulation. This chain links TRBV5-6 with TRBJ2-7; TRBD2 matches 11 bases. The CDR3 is CASSFGTSGYEQYF. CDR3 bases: TGTGCCAGCAGCTTCGGGACTAGCGGCTACGAGCAGTACTTC.